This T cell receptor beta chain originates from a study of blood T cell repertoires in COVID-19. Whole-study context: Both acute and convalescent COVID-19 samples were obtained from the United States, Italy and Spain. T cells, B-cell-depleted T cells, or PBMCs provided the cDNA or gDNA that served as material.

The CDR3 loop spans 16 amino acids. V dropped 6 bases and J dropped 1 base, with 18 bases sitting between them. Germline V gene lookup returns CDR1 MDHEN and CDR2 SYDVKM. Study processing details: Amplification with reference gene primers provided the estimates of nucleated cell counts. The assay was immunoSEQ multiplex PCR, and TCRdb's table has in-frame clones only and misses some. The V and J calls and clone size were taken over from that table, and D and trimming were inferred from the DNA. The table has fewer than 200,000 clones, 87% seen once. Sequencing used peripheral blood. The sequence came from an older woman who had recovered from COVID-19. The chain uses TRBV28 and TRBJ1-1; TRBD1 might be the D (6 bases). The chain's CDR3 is CASSQNPGAGNTEAFF. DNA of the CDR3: TGTGCCAGCAGCCAAAACCCAGGGGCGGGGAACACTGAAGCTTTCTTT. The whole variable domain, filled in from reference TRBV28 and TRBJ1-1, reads DVKVTQSSRYLVKRTGEKVFLECVQDMDHENMFWYRQDPGLGLRLIYFSYDVKMKEKGDIPEGYSVSREKKERFSLILESASTNQTSMYLCASSQNPGAGNTEAFFGQGTRLTVV.